This T cell receptor (beta chain) comes out of a study of T-cell reconstitution after alpha-beta-depleted transplantation in children. As it was prepared, the TCRbeta library received unique molecular identifiers. Each CDR3 protein is one row after TCRdb ran MiXCR on the PCR reads. The profile shows 170,000 or so distinct CDR3 sequences, 6.5% to 7.5% of them singletons. This clonotype appeared a few times. The CDR3 has 15 amino acids. The V end was cut by 0 bases, the J end by 1 base, with 10 bases between. Germline V gene lookup returns CDR1 SGHRS and CDR2 YFSETQ. This sequence originates from a human donor who donated a stem cell graft to a child with Wiskott-Aldrich syndrome. This chain uses TRBV5-1 with TRBJ1-1; a possible D gene is TRBD1 (5 bases). The source was PBMCs from the stem cell graft donor, collected from the stem cell graft. CDR3 protein: CASSLAGPGNTEAFF. Here the CDR3 DNA reads TGCGCCAGCAGCTTGGCGGGGCCGGGGAACACTGAAGCTTTCTTT.